This entry concerns a single TCR beta chain. This sample was included in a study of technical replicates of blood from a few donors. Clones were read by immunoSEQ multiplex PCR, and TCRdb kept only the in-frame ones, dropping some. Here the sample spans about 56,000 clones, about 95% being singletons. The CDR3 consists of 14 residues. Looked up from germline, CDR1 is SGHDT and CDR2 is YYEEEE. V gave up 2 bases and J gave up 7 bases; unmatched junction bases: 9. The rearrangement links TRBV5-6 to TRBJ2-7; TRBD1 matches at 7 bases. The TCR originated in a human donor in good health. Some clones in this sample may be carry-over from other donors' samples. The sample comprised PBMCs. The CDR3 is CASSLSLTGREQYF. The DNA for the CDR3 is TGTGCCAGCAGCTTAAGCTTGACAGGGCGGGAGCAGTACTTC.